In this sample, the clone carrying this T cell receptor beta chain turned up once. One end of the junction fails to match germline, which may point to a read error. Germline assignment: CDR1 SNHLY and CDR2 FYNNEI. CDR3 length: 10 amino acids. Preparation of the TCRbeta library was carried out with unique molecular identifiers. One entry per CDR3 protein, called by TCRdb with MiXCR from the PCR reads. The table includes fewer than 750,000 distinct CDR3 sequences, 27% detected once. The sample belongs to a study of T-cell reconstitution after alpha-beta-depleted transplantation in children. This sequence was found in a boy younger than two with Wiskott-Aldrich syndrome, due to receive a stem cell transplant. This chain links TRBV2 with TRBJ2-1, with D possibly called TRBD1 or TRBD2 (5 bases each). This specimen was PBMCs, taken before TCRalphabeta/CD19-depleted stem cell transplant. In nucleotides, the CDR3 is TGTGCCAGCTACTATGGGGGATTCGCCTTC. Protein: CASYYGGFAF.